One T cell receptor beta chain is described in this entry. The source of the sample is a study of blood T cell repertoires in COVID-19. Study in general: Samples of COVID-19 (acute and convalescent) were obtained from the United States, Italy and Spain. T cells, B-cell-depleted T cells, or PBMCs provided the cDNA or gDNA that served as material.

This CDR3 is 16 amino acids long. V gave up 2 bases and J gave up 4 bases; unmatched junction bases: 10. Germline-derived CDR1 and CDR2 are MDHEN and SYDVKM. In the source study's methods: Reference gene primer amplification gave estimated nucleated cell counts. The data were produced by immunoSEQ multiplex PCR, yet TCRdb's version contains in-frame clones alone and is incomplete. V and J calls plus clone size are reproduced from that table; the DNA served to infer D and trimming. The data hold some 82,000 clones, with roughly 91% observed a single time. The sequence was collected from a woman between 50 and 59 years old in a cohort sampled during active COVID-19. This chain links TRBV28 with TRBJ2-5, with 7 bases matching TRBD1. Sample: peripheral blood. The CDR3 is CASSLGQVRPRETQYF. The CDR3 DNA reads TGTGCCAGCAGTTTAGGACAGGTGAGGCCGCGAGAGACCCAGTACTTC.